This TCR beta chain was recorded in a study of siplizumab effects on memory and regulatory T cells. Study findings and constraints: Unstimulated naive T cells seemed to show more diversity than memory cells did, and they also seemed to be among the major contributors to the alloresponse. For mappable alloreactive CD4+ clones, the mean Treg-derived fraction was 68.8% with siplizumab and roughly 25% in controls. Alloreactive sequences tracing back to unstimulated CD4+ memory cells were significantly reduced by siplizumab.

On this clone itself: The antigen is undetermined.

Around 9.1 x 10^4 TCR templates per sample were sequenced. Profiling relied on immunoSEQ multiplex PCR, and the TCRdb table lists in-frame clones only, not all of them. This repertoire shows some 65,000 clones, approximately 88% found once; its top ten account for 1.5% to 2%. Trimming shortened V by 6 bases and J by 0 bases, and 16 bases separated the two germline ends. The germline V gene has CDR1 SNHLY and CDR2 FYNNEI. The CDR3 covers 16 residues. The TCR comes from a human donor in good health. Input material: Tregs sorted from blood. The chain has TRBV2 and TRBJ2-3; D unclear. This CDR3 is CASRWGYGASTDTQYF. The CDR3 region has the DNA TGTGCCAGCAGATGGGGTTACGGAGCTAGCACAGATACGCAGTATTTT. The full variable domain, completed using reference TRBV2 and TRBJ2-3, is EPEVTQTPSHQVTQMGQEVILRCVPISNHLYFYWYRQILGQKVEFLVSFYNNEISEKSEIFDDQFSVERPDGSNFTLKIRSTKLEDSAMYFCASRWGYGASTDTQYFGPGTRLTVL.